One and the same sample provided the 20 T cell receptor beta chains below, sequenced in a study of T cell changes during pregnancy in multiple sclerosis (dated by TCRdb to between 2017 and 2020). The library was produced with the immunoSEQ multiplex PCR assay. The source is immuneACCESS, and TCRdb retained only in-frame sequences with V and J called. Part of the clones is not carried over; for the studies checked, unresolved V genes explain less than half of this, and the remainder is unexplained. The sample table records 32,000 or so clones; 90% of these occur just once. The top ten hold around 0.4% of the sample. Source: CD4+ T cells from peripheral blood mononuclear cells, taken in the second trimester of pregnancy. The receptors were sampled from a female donor with multiple sclerosis, enrolled in a pregnancy study.

Only one count was recorded for this clone. This sequence joins TRBV6-5 and TRBJ1-5, with D tentatively TRBD1 (6 bases). Germline CDR1 and CDR2: MNHEY and SVGAGI. Trimming took 0 bases from V and 4 from J, leaving 13 bases between them. CDR3 length equals 16 residues. The CDR3 spells CASSYSINTGNQPQHF. The CDR3 DNA reads TGTGCCAGCAGTTACTCGATAAACACAGGGAATCAGCCCCAGCATTTT.

V usage is TRBV30 and J usage is TRBJ2-5; 7 positions match TRBD1. Near its end, the DNA agrees better with TRBJ2-7, so the J call may be wrong. Germline assignment: CDR1 GTSNPN and CDR2 SVGIG (reference sequence). The CDR3 contains 12 residues. In nucleotides, the CDR3 is TGTGCCTGGAGCCGACAGGGCTACGAGCAGTACTTC. Encoded protein: CAWSRQGYEQYF.

The chain is built from TRBV6-6 and TRBJ1-5; D remains unclear. CDR1 and CDR2 (germline): MNHNY, SVGAGI (reference sequence). The CDR3 is 14 residues long. Trimming stripped 7 bases from V and 1 base from J, with 11 bases between. CDR3 DNA: TGTGCCAGCAAAGGCGGGGAAAGCAATCAGCCCCAGCATTTT. It codes for CASKGGESNQPQHF.

CDR3 sequence reads: CASSYSTGAYGYTF. The CDR3 nucleotides are TGTGCCAGCAGTTACTCGACTGGAGCCTATGGCTACACCTTC. The chain combines TRBV6-5 with TRBJ1-2; D call uncertain. This CDR3 has 14 amino acids. V was trimmed by 0 bases and J by 4 bases, leaving 9 bases between them. From germline, CDR1 is MNHEY and CDR2 SVGAGI.

The CDR3 DNA sequence: TGCAGCGTAAACGGGGACCGGGACAAAAATCAGCCCCAGCATTTT. Its translation: CSVNGDRDKNQPQHF. This chain links TRBV29-1 with TRBJ1-5, with D possibly being TRBD1 (6 bases). Germline CDR1 SQVTM, CDR2 ANQGSEA. This CDR3 spans 15 amino acids. V lost 6 bases and J lost 4, with 19 bases in between.

This CDR3 reads CSVPKSGNTGELFF. CDR3 DNA sequence: TGCAGCGTCCCCAAAAGCGGAAACACCGGGGAGCTGTTTTTT. This rearrangement joins TRBV29-1 to TRBJ2-2; tentative D call: TRBD2 (5 bases). Looked up from germline, CDR1 is SQVTM and CDR2 is ANQGSEA. V lost 6 bases, J lost 2 bases, and 13 bases lay in between. The CDR3 length is 14 residues.

In this sample, this clone turned up once. The gene calls are TRBV6-1 and TRBJ1-2; TRBD1 might be the D (5 bases). Trimming shortened V by 1 base and J by 0 bases, and 12 bases separated the two germline ends. CDR3 length: 16 residues. Germline-derived CDR1 and CDR2 are MNHNS and SASEGT. CDR3 residues: CASSEEETATNYGYTF. In DNA, the CDR3 is TGTGCCAGCAGTGAAGAGGAGACAGCTACTAACTATGGCTACACCTTC.

V usage is TRBV11-2 and J usage is TRBJ2-3; the D is unclear. This CDR3 is 13 amino acids long. The ends were cut back, 2 bases at V and 4 bases at J, with 7 bases in the middle. Per the germline V gene, CDR1 is SGHAT and CDR2 is FQNNGV. DNA of the CDR3: TGTGCCAGCAGCTTATCTTTAGCAGATACGCAGTATTTT. As protein: CASSLSLADTQYF.

The J gene is TRBJ1-6, the V gene TRBV18; perhaps TRBD1 as D (6 bases). Trimming took 3 bases from V and 0 from J, leaving 9 bases between them. Germline CDR1 reads KGHSH; CDR2 reads LQKENI. The CDR3 runs to 16 residues. CDR3 sequence reads: CASSPRGSSYNSPLHF. DNA of the CDR3: TGTGCCAGCTCACCTAGGGGGAGCTCCTATAATTCACCCCTCCACTTT.

This rearrangement joins TRBV6-1 to TRBJ2-5, with D tentatively TRBD1 (6 bases). The J call is doubtful: the DNA matches TRBJ2-7 better. Looked up from germline, CDR1 is MNHNS and CDR2 is SASEGT. This CDR3 has 11 amino acids. Here the CDR3 reads CASQGHYEQYF. The DNA for the CDR3 is TGTGCCAGTCAGGGACACTACGAGCAGTACTTC.

V and J are TRBV20-1 and TRBJ2-7; 7 nucleotides match TRBD2. The germline V gene has CDR1 DFQATT and CDR2 SNEGSKA (reference sequence). There are 11 residues in the CDR3. Trimming at V came to 3 bases and at J to 7 bases, leaving 3 bases not matched to a gene. This CDR3 is CSARGGGEQYF. DNA of the CDR3: TGCAGTGCTAGGGGCGGGGGAGAGCAGTACTTC.

This clone appeared a single time. The chain has TRBV9 and TRBJ2-7; 7 bases line up with TRBD1. CDR3 size: 14 residues. The V segment lost 3 bases and the J segment 6 bases; nucleotides outside the gene matches: 9. Germline loops: CDR1 SGDLS, CDR2 YYNGEE. CDR3 protein: CASSALDREGEQYF. CDR3 nucleotides: TGTGCCAGCAGCGCCCTAGACAGGGAAGGCGAGCAGTACTTC. The whole variable domain, remainder taken from reference TRBV9 and TRBJ2-7, is DSGVTQTPKHLITATGQRVTLRCSPRSGDLSVYWYQQSLDQGLQFLIQYYNGEERAKGNILERFSAQQFPDLHSELNLSSLELGDSALYFCASSALDREGEQYFGPGTRLTVT.

This chain links TRBV6-5 with TRBJ2-1; D is unresolved. CDR1 MNHEY and CDR2 SVGAGI come from the germline V gene. The CDR3 runs 11 residues. Trimming took off 9 bases at V and 7 bases at J, with 10 bases between the two ends. In DNA, the CDR3 is TGTGCCAGTGTCCTGAGGAATGAGCAGTTCTTC. It codes for CASVLRNEQFF.

The chain uses TRBV2 and TRBJ2-2; D is ambiguous. This CDR3 region has 12 residues. Germline assignment: CDR1 SNHLY and CDR2 FYNNEI. Trimming stripped 3 bases from V and 6 bases from J, with 5 bases between. CDR3 protein: CASSELAGELFF. The CDR3 DNA is TGTGCCAGCAGTGAGCTAGCCGGGGAGCTGTTTTTT.

The gene calls are TRBV19 and TRBJ2-3, with TRBD2 identical over 7 bases. The V and J ends lost 5 bases and 4 bases, in that order; junction bases with no gene match: 6. CDR1 and CDR2 from the germline V gene are LNHDA and SQIVND (reference sequence). This CDR3 is built from 14 residues. The CDR3 spells CASSPSGPPDTQYF. CDR3 coding DNA: TGTGCCAGTAGTCCTAGCGGCCCCCCAGATACGCAGTATTTT.

This clone was seen just once. The CDR3 sequence: CASSLGDFQETQYF. As DNA, the CDR3 is TGCGCCAGCAGCTTGGGGGACTTCCAAGAGACCCAGTACTTC. The rearrangement uses TRBV5-1 and TRBJ2-5; possible D gene TRBD2, 6 bases. The CDR3 extends over 14 amino acids. CDR1 is SGHRS and CDR2 is YFSETQ in the germline V gene. The V gene lost 0 bases and the J gene lost 1 base, with 7 bases spanning the gap.

This chain uses TRBV5-1 with TRBJ1-3; 7 bases are a match to TRBD1. The CDR3 is 14 amino acids. From germline, CDR1 is SGHRS and CDR2 YFSETQ. After removal of 4 bases from V and 8 bases from J, the junction contained 9 bases not matched to a gene. The CDR3 DNA sequence: TGCGCCAGCAGCATCGACAGGGCGGGCGACACCATATATTTT. Translation gives CASSIDRAGDTIYF.

The rearrangement links TRBV30 to TRBJ2-3; 15 bases fit TRBD2. J lost 0 bases, V lost 3 bases, and 10 bases had no gene match. The CDR3 is 19 amino acids. The germline V gene has CDR1 GTSNPN and CDR2 SVGIG (reference sequence). The CDR3, as DNA: TGTGCCTGGAGGGGAGGACTAGCGGGGGGGCTCGCTAGCACAGATACGCAGTATTTT. Its protein product is CAWRGGLAGGLASTDTQYF.

This chain connects TRBV27 to TRBJ2-2; 10 bases are shared with TRBD1. The J segment lost 8 bases and the V segment lost 2 bases, leaving 8 bases of the junction unmatched. Germline V gene sequence: CDR1 MNHEY, CDR2 SMNVEV (reference sequence). The CDR3 length is 16 residues. The CDR3 loop is CASSLAGTGANGELFF. The CDR3 DNA follows: TGTGCCAGCAGTTTAGCGGGGACAGGGGCGAATGGGGAGCTGTTTTTT.

The chain recombines TRBV2 with TRBJ1-1; maybe TRBD1 (5 bases). CDR1 SNHLY and CDR2 FYNNEI come from the germline V gene. Trimming stripped 7 bases from V and 0 bases from J, with 9 bases between. The CDR3 is 13 residues long. The CDR3 nucleotides are TGTGCCAGCACGGGGGAGGTGAACACTGAAGCTTTCTTT. Translation gives CASTGEVNTEAFF. Full variable domain (outside the CDR3, taken from reference TRBV2 and TRBJ1-1): EPEVTQTPSHQVTQMGQEVILRCVPISNHLYFYWYRQILGQKVEFLVSFYNNEISEKSEIFDDQFSVERPDGSNFTLKIRSTKLEDSAMYFCASTGEVNTEAFFGQGTRLTVV.